One and the same sample provided the 19 T cell receptor beta chains below, sequenced in a study of post-analysis software for immune sequencing data. These receptors have no known antigen. cDNA libraries of TCR beta carried unique molecular identifiers. TCRdb ran MiXCR on the PCR reads and lists one entry per CDR3 protein. The repertoire has 700,000 to 900,000 distinct CDR3 sequences, approximately 44% of them found once; the top ten carry roughly 4.9%. Points from the study as a whole: TRBV segments more frequent in patients than in controls numbered roughly 5 and included TRBV5-6, TRBV5-1 and TRBV20-1.

The sample consisted of blood. All receptors come from a girl aged 10 to 17 with multiple sclerosis.

The rearrangement uses TRBV6-1 and TRBJ1-1; possible D gene TRBD1, 5 bases. Trimming cost V 8 bases and J 4 bases, with 17 bases left between them. CDR1 and CDR2 from the germline V gene are MNHNS and SASEGT. CDR3 length: 14 residues. The CDR3 is CASSRPGGTTEAFF. CDR3 bases: TGTGCCAGCTCCCGCCCCGGGGGAACCACTGAAGCTTTCTTT.

The CDR3 coding sequence is TGCAGTGCTAGAACTAGCGGGCTTCCCTACGAGCAGTACTTC. It is translated as CSARTSGLPYEQYF. The chain carries TRBV20-1 and TRBJ2-7, with TRBD2 matching 9 bases. The germline gives CDR1 DFQATT, CDR2 SNEGSKA (reference sequence). The CDR3 has 14 residues. J lost 2 bases, V lost 2 bases, and 4 bases had no gene match.

The J gene is TRBJ2-1, the V gene TRBV7-9; TRBD1 agrees at 11 bases. The CDR3 is 16 amino acids. The trim removed 4 bases at V and 6 bases at J, leaving 8 bases unmatched. Germline loops: CDR1 SEHNR, CDR2 FQNEAQ (reference sequence). The DNA of the CDR3 is TGTGCCAGCAGCTCCGGGACAGGGGGAAAAGGCAATGAGCAGTTCTTC. Protein sequence: CASSSGTGGKGNEQFF.

The CDR3 DNA reads as TGTGCTAGTTTAGACGGCGGGAGGCAAGGCCATGAGCAGTTCTTC. It yields the protein CASLDGGRQGHEQFF. The chain couples TRBV12-5 to TRBJ2-1; 8 nucleotides match TRBD2. The J segment lost 8 bases and the V segment lost 8 bases, leaving 14 bases of the junction unmatched. The length of the CDR3 is 15 residues. Per germline, CDR1 LGHNT and CDR2 FRNRAP.

The gene calls are TRBV29-1 and TRBJ1-1, with no clear D. Germline CDR1 and CDR2: SQVTM and ANQGSEA. V dropped 4 bases and J dropped 1 base, with 10 bases sitting between them. The CDR3 consists of 13 residues. For the CDR3, the DNA is TGCAGCGTTGTGGTGGGGTCGAACACTGAAGCTTTCTTT. Protein: CSVVVGSNTEAFF.

The sample holds a few counts of this clonotype. The gene calls are TRBV7-6 and TRBJ2-1; TRBD1 might be the D (6 bases). The CDR3 length is 16 residues. CDR1 and CDR2 (germline): SGHVS, FNYEAQ. The V end was cut by 4 bases, the J end by 5 bases, with 18 bases between. CDR3 DNA: TGTGCCAGCAGCTACCCCAACAGGGTAGGGCACAATGAGCAGTTCTTC. It yields the protein CASSYPNRVGHNEQFF. Variable domain in full (rest from reference TRBV7-6 and TRBJ2-1): GAGVSQSPRYKVTKRGQDVALRCDPISGHVSLYWYRQALGQGPEFLTYFNYEAQQDKSGLPNDRFSAERPEGSISTLTIQRTEQRDSAMYRCASSYPNRVGHNEQFFGPGTRLTVL.

The rearrangement uses TRBV4-1 and TRBJ2-5, with 16 nucleotides matching TRBD2. The J segment lost 3 bases and the V segment lost 8 bases, leaving 9 bases of the junction unmatched. Germline CDR1 and CDR2: MGHRA and YSYEKL. CDR3 size: 17 residues. The CDR3 loop is CASSPGLAGGPEETQYF. CDR3 nucleotides: TGCGCCAGCTCACCGGGACTAGCGGGAGGGCCTGAAGAGACCCAGTACTTC.

The CDR3 DNA is TGTGCCAGCAGTTACGAAGCGCGTAGCTCCTACAATGAGCAGTTCTTC. It is translated as CASSYEARSSYNEQFF. V and J are TRBV6-5 and TRBJ2-1; no reliable D call. The CDR3 totals 16 residues. Germline assignment: CDR1 MNHEY and CDR2 SVGAGI. Trimming took 2 bases from V and 0 from J, leaving 11 bases between them.

The rearrangement joins TRBV20-1 to TRBJ2-7; D is unresolved. In germline, CDR1 is DFQATT, CDR2 SNEGSKA (reference sequence). With 6 bases removed from V and 6 bases from J, the gap between germline ends came to 21 bases. This CDR3 is built from 14 residues. CDR3 residues: CSAQATLGGVEQYF. Here the CDR3 DNA reads TGCAGTGCCCAGGCGACACTCGGTGGTGTCGAGCAGTACTTC.

There are a few counts of this clonotype. V gene TRBV20-1 combines with J gene TRBJ2-7; a weak D match, TRBD2 (5 bases). Per germline, CDR1 DFQATT and CDR2 SNEGSKA (reference sequence). The ends were cut back, 6 bases at V and 3 bases at J, with 18 bases in the middle. The CDR3 spans 14 residues. The CDR3 DNA sequence: TGCAGTGCCCCCTCGAGGGAGAGAGGCTACGAGCAGTACTTC. Its protein product is CSAPSRERGYEQYF.

The chain has TRBV11-2 and TRBJ2-7, with D possibly matching TRBD1 (6 bases). The CDR3 has 16 amino acids. Between the trimmed V and J ends, which lost 5 bases and 0 bases, there was a span of 17 bases. Per germline, CDR1 SGHAT and CDR2 FQNNGV. The CDR3 sequence is CASSPPRQGFSYEQYF. CDR3 nucleotides: TGTGCCAGCAGCCCACCTAGGCAGGGGTTCTCCTACGAGCAGTACTTC.

This chain joins TRBV7-9 and TRBJ1-1, with 7 bases that match TRBD1. Germline lookup yields CDR1 SEHNR and CDR2 FQNEAQ (reference sequence). This CDR3 is 14 amino acids long. The V segment lost 0 bases and the J segment 8 bases; nucleotides outside the gene matches: 6. CDR3 amino acids: CASSLAGQEFEAFF. The CDR3 DNA is TGTGCCAGCAGCTTAGCCGGACAGGAGTTCGAAGCTTTCTTT. The complete variable domain, with remaining parts taken from reference TRBV7-9 and TRBJ1-1, reads DTGVSQNPRHKITKRGQNVTFRCDPISEHNRLYWYRQTLGQGPEFLTYFQNEAQLEKSRLLSDRFSAERPKGSFSTLEIQRTEQGDSAMYLCASSLAGQEFEAFFGQGTRLTVV.

This clonotype was seen only a few times. The chain employs TRBV7-9 and TRBJ2-1; TRBD1 agrees at 10 bases. The germline gives CDR1 SEHNR, CDR2 FQNEAQ (reference sequence). The CDR3 contains 18 residues. The junction had 19 bases not matched to a gene; V was cut back by 8 bases and J by 6 bases. DNA of the CDR3: TGTGCCAGCCGACCGGGACAGGGGTCCGGGAGGGCGCGCAATGAGCAGTTCTTC. Translation: CASRPGQGSGRARNEQFF.

This chain joins TRBV7-3 and TRBJ2-5; D is perhaps TRBD1 (7 bases). The V gene's germline CDR1 is SGHTA and CDR2 FQGTGA. The CDR3 covers 16 residues. With 2 bases removed from V and 5 bases from J, the gap between germline ends came to 18 bases. Here the CDR3 reads CASSLQGGGGFETQYF. CDR3 DNA: TGTGCCAGCAGCTTACAAGGAGGAGGGGGCTTCGAGACCCAGTACTTC.

This clonotype was detected a few times. V and J are TRBV20-1 and TRBJ2-7; possibly TRBD1 for D (6 bases). V was pared by 0 bases and J by 1 base, with 13 bases between. CDR3 size: 15 residues. Germline V gene lookup returns CDR1 DFQATT and CDR2 SNEGSKA (reference sequence). CDR3 coding DNA: TGCAGTGCTAGAGATCAAAGGGACACGTCCTACGAGCAGTACTTC. It yields the protein CSARDQRDTSYEQYF.

This clonotype was counted a few times. The chain uses TRBV10-3 and TRBJ2-1; 10 nucleotides align to TRBD2. The CDR3 totals 14 residues. Trimming at V came to 7 bases and at J to 5 bases, leaving 5 bases not matched to a gene. Germline-derived CDR1 and CDR2 are ENHRY and SYGVKD. CDR3 loop: CAINPGLANNEQFF. The CDR3 DNA is TGTGCCATCAATCCGGGACTAGCGAACAATGAGCAGTTCTTC.

V usage is TRBV5-1 and J usage is TRBJ1-1; D is perhaps TRBD1 (6 bases). CDR1 is SGHRS and CDR2 is YFSETQ in the germline V gene. V lost 4 bases, J lost 1 base, and 11 bases lay in between. This CDR3 contains 14 residues. DNA for the CDR3: TGCGCCAGCAGCCTGACAGGCACGAACACTGAAGCTTTCTTT. Translated, it gives CASSLTGTNTEAFF.

V is TRBV6-5 and J is TRBJ2-5; TRBD1 might be the D (6 bases). Trimming took off 5 bases at V and 5 bases at J, with 15 bases between the two ends. This CDR3 has 14 residues. Germline CDR1 MNHEY, CDR2 SVGAGI. The CDR3 DNA sequence: TGTGCCAGCAGTCCCGTGGACAGAAGGGAGACCCAGTACTTC. The encoded protein is CASSPVDRRETQYF.

The V call is TRBV4-1, the J call TRBJ2-7; D is unresolved. The better agreement between TRBJ2-5 and the DNA end casts doubt on the J call. There are 16 residues in the CDR3. Germline CDR1 is MGHRA and CDR2 is YSYEKL. CDR3 sequence: CASSQDLADRTETQYF. The CDR3 nucleotides are TGCGCCAGCAGCCAAGATCTGGCGGACCGGACGGAGACCCAGTACTTC.